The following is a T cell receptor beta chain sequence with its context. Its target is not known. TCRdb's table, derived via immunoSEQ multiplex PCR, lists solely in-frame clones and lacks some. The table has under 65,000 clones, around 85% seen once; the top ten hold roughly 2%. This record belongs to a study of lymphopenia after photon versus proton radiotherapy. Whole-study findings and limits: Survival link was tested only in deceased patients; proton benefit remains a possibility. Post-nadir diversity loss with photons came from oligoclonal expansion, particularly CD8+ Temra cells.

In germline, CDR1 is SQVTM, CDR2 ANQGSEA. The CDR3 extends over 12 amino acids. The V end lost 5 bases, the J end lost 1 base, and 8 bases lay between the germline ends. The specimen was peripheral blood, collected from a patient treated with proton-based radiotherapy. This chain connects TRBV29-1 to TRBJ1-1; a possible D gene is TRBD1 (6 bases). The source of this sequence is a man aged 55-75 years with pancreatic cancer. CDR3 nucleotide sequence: TGCAGCGTTAGCAGGGGGAACACTGAAGCTTTCTTT. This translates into CSVSRGNTEAFF.